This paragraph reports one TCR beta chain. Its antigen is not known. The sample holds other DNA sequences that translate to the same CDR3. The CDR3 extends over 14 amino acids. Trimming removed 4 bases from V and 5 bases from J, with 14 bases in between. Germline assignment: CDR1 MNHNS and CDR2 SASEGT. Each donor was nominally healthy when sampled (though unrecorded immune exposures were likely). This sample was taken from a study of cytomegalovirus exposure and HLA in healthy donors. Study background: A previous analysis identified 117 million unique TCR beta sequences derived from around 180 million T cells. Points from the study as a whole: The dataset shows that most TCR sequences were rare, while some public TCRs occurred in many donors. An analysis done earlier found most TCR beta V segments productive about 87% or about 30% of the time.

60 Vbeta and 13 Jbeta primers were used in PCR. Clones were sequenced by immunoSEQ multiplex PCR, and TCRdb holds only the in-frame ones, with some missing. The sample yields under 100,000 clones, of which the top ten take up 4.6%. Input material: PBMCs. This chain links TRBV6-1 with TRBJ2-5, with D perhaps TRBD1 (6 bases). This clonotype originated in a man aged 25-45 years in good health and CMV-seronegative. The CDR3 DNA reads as TGTGCCAGCAGTGGCAGGGGTTTCCAGGAGACCCAGTACTTC. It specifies CASSGRGFQETQYF.